The entry below describes one TCR beta chain. Original data processing: Reference gene primer amplification gave nucleated cell count estimates. This table comes from immunoSEQ multiplex PCR, and its TCRdb copy is limited to in-frame clones, with some not included. That table furnishes V, J and clone size, whereas the DNA furnished D and trimming. The profile shows around 130,000 clones, around 78% of them singletons. The data were obtained in a study of blood T cell repertoires in COVID-19. In the study overall: Samples of COVID-19 (acute and convalescent) were obtained from the United States, Italy and Spain. T cells, B-cell-depleted T cells, or PBMCs provided the cDNA or gDNA that served as material.

Trimming left V 0 bases short and J 4 bases short, with 10 bases between. The germline V gene encodes CDR1 MNHEY and CDR2 SVGAGI. The CDR3 totals 15 residues. The chain joins TRBV6-5 to TRBJ1-5; unclear D gene. This clonotype was sampled from a human donor in a cohort sampled during active COVID-19. Sequencing was performed on peripheral blood. The CDR3 nucleotides read TGTGCCAGCAGTTACTCAGGCGGTCGGAATCAGCCCCAGCATTTT. Translated: CASSYSGGRNQPQHF.